This note documents a single TCR beta chain sequence. V was pared by 4 bases and J by 8 bases, with 19 bases of the junction left unmatched. The germline V gene has CDR1 SGHTA and CDR2 FQGTGA. The CDR3 contains 19 residues. Libraries were prepared by immunoSEQ multiplex PCR; TCRdb keeps only in-frame clonotypes and omits some of them. The sample carries about 92,000 clones, 92% recorded once. This entry belongs to a study of T cell changes during pregnancy in multiple sclerosis. The sequence came from a female donor with multiple sclerosis, enrolled in a pregnancy study. The input for sequencing was peripheral blood, taken in the first trimester of pregnancy. This chain connects TRBV7-3 to TRBJ2-1; 11 positions match TRBD2. The CDR3 region has the DNA TGTGCCAGCAGCTCCATCCCCCTCGGACTAGCGGGCCTTTCGGATGAGCAGTTCTTC. Its protein product is CASSSIPLGLAGLSDEQFF.